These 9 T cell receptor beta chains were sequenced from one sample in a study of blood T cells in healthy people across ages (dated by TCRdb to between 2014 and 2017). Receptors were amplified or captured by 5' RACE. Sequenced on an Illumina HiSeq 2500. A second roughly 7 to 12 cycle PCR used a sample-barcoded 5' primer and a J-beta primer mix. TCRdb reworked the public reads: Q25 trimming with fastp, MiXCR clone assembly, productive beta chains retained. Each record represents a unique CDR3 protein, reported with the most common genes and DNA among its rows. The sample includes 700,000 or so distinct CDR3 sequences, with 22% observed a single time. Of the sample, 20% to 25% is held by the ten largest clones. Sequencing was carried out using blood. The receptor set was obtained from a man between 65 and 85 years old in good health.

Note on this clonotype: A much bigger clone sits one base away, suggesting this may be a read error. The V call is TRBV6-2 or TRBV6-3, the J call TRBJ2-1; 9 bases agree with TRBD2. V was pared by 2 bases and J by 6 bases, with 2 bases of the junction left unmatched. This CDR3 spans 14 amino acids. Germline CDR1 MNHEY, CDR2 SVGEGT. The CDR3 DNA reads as TGTGCCAGCAGTTACCGCGGGGGGGGCAATGAGCAGTTCTTC. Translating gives CASSYRGGGNEQFF.

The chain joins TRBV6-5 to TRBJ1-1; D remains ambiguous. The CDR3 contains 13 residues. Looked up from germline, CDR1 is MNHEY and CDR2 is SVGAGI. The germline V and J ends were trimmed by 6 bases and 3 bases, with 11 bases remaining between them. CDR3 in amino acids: CASSPLRYTEAFF. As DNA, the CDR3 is TGTGCCAGCAGCCCCCTGAGGTACACTGAAGCTTTCTTT.

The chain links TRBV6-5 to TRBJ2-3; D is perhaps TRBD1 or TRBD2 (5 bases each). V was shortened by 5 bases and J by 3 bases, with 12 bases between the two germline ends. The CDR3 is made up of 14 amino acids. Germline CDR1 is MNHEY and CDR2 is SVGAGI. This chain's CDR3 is CASSREGLTDTQYF. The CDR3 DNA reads TGTGCCAGCAGTCGAGAGGGGCTAACAGATACGCAGTATTTT.

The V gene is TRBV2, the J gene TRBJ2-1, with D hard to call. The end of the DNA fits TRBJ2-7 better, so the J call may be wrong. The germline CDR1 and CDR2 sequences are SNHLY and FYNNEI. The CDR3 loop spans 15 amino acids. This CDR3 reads CASSEGPLGTYEQYF. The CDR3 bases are TGTGCCAGCAGTGAGGGCCCGCTGGGAACCTACGAGCAGTACTTC.

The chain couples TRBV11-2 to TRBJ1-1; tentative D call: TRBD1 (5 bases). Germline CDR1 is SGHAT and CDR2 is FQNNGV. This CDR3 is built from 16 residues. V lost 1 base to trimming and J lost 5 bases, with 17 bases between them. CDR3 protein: CASSLGSRVRRTEAFF. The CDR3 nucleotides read TGTGCCAGCAGCTTAGGTTCCAGGGTTCGGAGGACTGAAGCTTTCTTT.

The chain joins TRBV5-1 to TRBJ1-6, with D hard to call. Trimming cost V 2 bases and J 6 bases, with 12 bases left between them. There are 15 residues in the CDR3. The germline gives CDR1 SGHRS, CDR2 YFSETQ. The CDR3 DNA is TGCGCCAGCAGCTTAGATCGCCGATCTAATTCACCCCTCCACTTT. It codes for CASSLDRRSNSPLHF.

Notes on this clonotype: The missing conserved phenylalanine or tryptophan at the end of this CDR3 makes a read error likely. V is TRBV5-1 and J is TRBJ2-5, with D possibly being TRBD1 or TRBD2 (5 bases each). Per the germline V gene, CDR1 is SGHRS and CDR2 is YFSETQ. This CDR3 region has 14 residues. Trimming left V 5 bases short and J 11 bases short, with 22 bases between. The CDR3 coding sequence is TGCGCCAGCAGTTGCAGGGAGCCCCTCTACAAGCAGTACGTC. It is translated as CASSCREPLYKQYV.

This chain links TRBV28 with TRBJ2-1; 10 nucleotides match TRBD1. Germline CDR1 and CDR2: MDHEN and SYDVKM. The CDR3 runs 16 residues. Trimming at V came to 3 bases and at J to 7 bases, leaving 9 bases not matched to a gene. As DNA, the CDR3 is TGTGCCAGCAGTTTCCCACCGGGACAGGGGAAGAATGAGCAGTTCTTC. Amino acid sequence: CASSFPPGQGKNEQFF.

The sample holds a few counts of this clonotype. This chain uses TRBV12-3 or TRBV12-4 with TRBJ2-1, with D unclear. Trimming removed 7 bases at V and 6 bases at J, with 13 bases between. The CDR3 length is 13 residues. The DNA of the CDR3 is TGTGCCAGCACCAGAAGGCAAGCCAATGAGCAGTTCTTC. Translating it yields CASTRRQANEQFF.